Sequencing of this T cell receptor (beta chain) was carried out in a study of human T cells and chemical hapten exposure. Comments on this clonotype: Its antigen is still unknown.

TCRdb re-called the RACE reads through MiXCR, storing one row per CDR3 protein. The table has roughly 94,000 distinct CDR3 sequences, over 7.5% seen once. V was pared by 5 bases and J by 0 bases, with 11 bases between. CDR3 size: 14 residues. Per the germline V gene, CDR1 is MDHEN and CDR2 is SYDVKM. Stated time point: patch test 2, 6 weeks after DPC sensitization. The treatment was: therapeutic diphenylcyclopropenone sensitization with weekly scalp DPC. Broader study findings: Compared to controls, expanded TCRs made significantly more large clusters of similar CDR3s.

The chain recombines TRBV28 with TRBJ2-7; maybe TRBD2 (5 bases). This TCR derives from a woman aged 40 to 50 with alopecia areata. Some clones in this sample may be carry-over from other donors' samples. The sequencing here drew on whole blood, taken in connection with sensitization to the hapten diphenylcyclopropenone (DPC). The CDR3 reads CASSRRTFSYEQYF. As DNA, the CDR3 is TGTGCCAGCAGTCGGAGGACCTTCTCCTACGAGCAGTACTTC.